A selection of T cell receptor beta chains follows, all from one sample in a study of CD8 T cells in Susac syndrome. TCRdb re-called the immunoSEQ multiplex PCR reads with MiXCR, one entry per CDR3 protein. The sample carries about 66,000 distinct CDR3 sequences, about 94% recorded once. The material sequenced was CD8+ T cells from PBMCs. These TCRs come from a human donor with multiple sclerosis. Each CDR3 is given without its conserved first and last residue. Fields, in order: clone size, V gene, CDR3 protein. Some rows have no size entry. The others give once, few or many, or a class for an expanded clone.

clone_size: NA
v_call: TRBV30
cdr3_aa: AWILGDEQY

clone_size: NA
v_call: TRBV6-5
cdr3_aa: ASSTLDDYGYT

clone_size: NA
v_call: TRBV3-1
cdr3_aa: ASSQGLSRQPQH

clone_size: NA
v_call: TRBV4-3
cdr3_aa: ASSQVLSGDTEAF

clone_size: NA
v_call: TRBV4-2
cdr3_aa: ASKTGMNTEAF

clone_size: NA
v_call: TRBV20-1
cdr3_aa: SARASGEGGTQY

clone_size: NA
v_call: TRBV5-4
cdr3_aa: ASSDPGSPRWETQY

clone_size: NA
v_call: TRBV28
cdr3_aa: ASRSIGFYGYT

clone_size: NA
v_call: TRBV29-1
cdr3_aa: SVVGAQPEAF

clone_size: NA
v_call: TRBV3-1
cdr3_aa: ASSPTRQGSYEQY

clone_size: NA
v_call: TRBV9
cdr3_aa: ASSGTSGSDEQY

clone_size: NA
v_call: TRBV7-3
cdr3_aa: ASSLLAGADEQY

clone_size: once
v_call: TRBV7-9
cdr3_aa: ASSLGVVGSDTQY

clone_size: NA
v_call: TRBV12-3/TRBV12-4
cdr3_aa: ASTLQGQTHSPLH

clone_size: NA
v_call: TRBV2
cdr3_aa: ASGGRGSYNEQF

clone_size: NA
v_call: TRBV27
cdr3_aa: ASSLAQDNEQF

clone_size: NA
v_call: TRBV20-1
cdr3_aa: SADRIAYEQY

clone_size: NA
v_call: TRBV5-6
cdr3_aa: ASSLRSYEQY

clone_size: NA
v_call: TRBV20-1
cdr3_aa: SPLRGNTEAF

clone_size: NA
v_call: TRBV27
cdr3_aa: ASSLDSNQPQH

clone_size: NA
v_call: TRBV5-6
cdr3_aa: ASSPELQETQY

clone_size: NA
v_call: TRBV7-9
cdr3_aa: ASSSEADTQY

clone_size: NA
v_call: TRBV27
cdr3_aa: ASSPNGLAPFGSYEQY

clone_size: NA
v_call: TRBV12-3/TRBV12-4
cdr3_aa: ASSTGTGEDQY

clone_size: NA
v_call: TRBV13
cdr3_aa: ASSTTGTGDRQETQY